What follows is one TCR beta chain and its context. Under the authors' procedure: Reference gene primer amplification yielded estimated nucleated cell counts. Generated by immunoSEQ multiplex PCR, the TCRdb table keeps only in-frame clones and is missing some. V and J calls and clone size are as listed in that table; D and trimming were resolved from the DNA. The sample holds roughly 250,000 clones, about 90% seen once. This sample was taken from a study of blood T cell repertoires in COVID-19. At the level of the study: The United States, Italy and Spain supplied acute and convalescent COVID-19 samples. PBMCs, B-cell-depleted T cells, or T cells provided the cDNA or gDNA that made up the material.

The CDR3 is 15 amino acids. The ends lost 5 bases at V and 9 bases at J; junction bases unmatched: 10. Germline lookup yields CDR1 SGHVS and CDR2 FQNEAQ. The sample taken for sequencing was PBMCs or T cells enriched from blood (not recorded which). The receptor's source is a woman aged 25 to 39 with acute COVID-19. The chain combines TRBV7-8 with TRBJ2-1, with 10 nucleotides matching TRBD2. In DNA form, the CDR3 reads TGTGCCAGCAGCAAATCCCAGCGGGGGGGCAGTGAGCAGTTCTTC. It encodes CASSKSQRGGSEQFF.